The 8 T cell receptor beta chains presented below share a single source sample, sequenced in a study of OX40 agonist ivuxolimab in advanced cancers. The table came from immunoSEQ multiplex PCR; TCRdb's copy has only in-frame clones and leaves some out. The sample carries over 85,000 clones, roughly 80% recorded once. The sample consisted of CD4+ or CD8+ T cells sorted from blood, taken in a trial of the OX40 agonist ivuxolimab. These receptors all stem from an adult with an advanced solid tumor such as melanoma, head and neck, liver or kidney cancer.

This clone was detected once. The chain recombines TRBV5-4 with TRBJ2-3, with TRBD1 matching 8 bases. The trim removed 2 bases at V and 4 bases at J, leaving 6 bases unmatched. Germline V gene lookup returns CDR1 SGHNT and CDR2 YYREEE (reference sequence). CDR3 length equals 15 residues. CDR3 in amino acids: CASSLGQGAADTQYF. CDR3 DNA: TGTGCCAGCAGCTTAGGGCAGGGGGCGGCAGATACGCAGTATTTT.

This clone has a handful of counts. This chain links TRBV7-2 with TRBJ1-1; TRBD1 matches 9 bases. Germline assignment: CDR1 SGHTA and CDR2 FQGNSA. CDR3 length: 13 residues. J was trimmed by 11 bases and V by 5 bases; bases with no gene match: 9. CDR3 region: CASSQGTGRDAFF. CDR3 nucleotides: TGTGCCAGCAGCCAAGGGACAGGGAGGGACGCTTTCTTT.

The genes are TRBV9 and TRBJ2-5; D is unresolved. The J call is doubtful: the DNA matches TRBJ2-7 better. This CDR3 comprises 14 residues. The germline V gene encodes CDR1 SGDLS and CDR2 YYNGEE. The CDR3 bases are TGTGCCAGCAGCGTCAATCTAGGCTCCTACGAGCAGTACTTC. Protein product: CASSVNLGSYEQYF.

Points on this clone: Different DNA sequences within this sample yield the same CDR3. The rearrangement joins TRBV28 to TRBJ2-7, with 11 bases identical to TRBD2. The trim removed 4 bases at V and 1 base at J, leaving 3 bases unmatched. The CDR3 has 15 amino acids. Germline CDR1 is MDHEN and CDR2 is SYDVKM. CDR3 DNA: TGTGCCAGCAGTTCAACTAGCGGGGGTTCCTACGAGCAGTACTTC. Its protein is CASSSTSGGSYEQYF.

In this sample, this clone turned up once. In nucleotides, the CDR3 is TGTGCCAGCAGTCGGACAGAGGATAGCAATCAGCCCCAGCATTTT. Amino acids: CASSRTEDSNQPQHF. This chain links TRBV6-6 with TRBJ1-5; TRBD1 is a possible D gene (6 bases). The CDR3 has 15 amino acids. Germline values: CDR1 MNHNY, CDR2 SVGAGI (reference sequence). V lost 5 bases, J lost 0 bases, and 11 bases lay in between.

This chain links TRBV4-1 with TRBJ2-1, with TRBD1 matching over 9 bases. The length of the CDR3 is 15 residues. V shed 3 bases and J 8 bases; nucleotides not matched to a gene: 8. Germline CDR1 and CDR2: MGHRA and YSYEKL. This CDR3 is CASSHDRTGADEQFF. The CDR3 DNA follows: TGCGCCAGCAGCCATGATAGGACAGGGGCGGATGAGCAGTTCTTC.

This chain joins TRBV28 and TRBJ2-7; unclear D gene. V was pared by 2 bases and J by 3 bases, with 5 bases between. The germline V gene encodes CDR1 MDHEN and CDR2 SYDVKM. The CDR3 consists of 12 residues. The CDR3 region has the DNA TGTGCCAGCAGTTTAGGCGGCTACGAGCAGTACTTC. This sequence encodes CASSLGGYEQYF.

The J gene is TRBJ1-3, the V gene TRBV6-5; D possibly corresponds to TRBD1 (5 bases). The CDR3 loop spans 15 amino acids. Germline lookup yields CDR1 MNHEY and CDR2 SVGAGI. V was pared by 6 bases and J by 7 bases, with 19 bases between. This CDR3 reads CASSRGPKSSNTIYF. The CDR3 DNA reads as TGTGCCAGCAGCCGGGGACCTAAGAGTTCGAACACCATATATTTT.